The 15 T cell receptor beta chains below were found in one sample sequenced in a study of regulatory T cells in long-lasting Graves disease. iRepertoire HTBI primers and Arm-PCR of CDR3 regions built TCR beta libraries. One entry per CDR3 protein, called by TCRdb with MiXCR from the multiplex PCR reads. The table records some 490,000 distinct CDR3 sequences, 12% of them present only once. Described time point: newly diagnosed GD, antithyroid drugs for less than 3 months. Generation of the TCR library employed RNA extracted from PBMCs. These data also featured in a second study, about T cells in Graves' hyperthyroidism and ophthalmopathy.

Sequencing used peripheral blood mononuclear cells (PBMCs), obtained at new diagnosis, from a patient treated with antithyroid drugs. Receptors were obtained from a woman in her twenties or thirties with Graves disease.

This clonotype was found a few times. The chain links TRBV20-1 to TRBJ2-1, with 7 nucleotides matching TRBD2. The CDR3 has 20 amino acids. V dropped 2 bases and J dropped 0; count of bases not matched to a gene: 19. Per germline, CDR1 DFQATT and CDR2 SNEGSKA (reference sequence). CDR3 DNA: TGCAGTGCTAGACCTTTTGGGGGGGTTTTTAGCGGAAGCTCCTACAATGAGCAGTTCTTC. The encoded protein is CSARPFGGVFSGSSYNEQFF.

This clonotype was seen ten or more times. This chain uses TRBV5-1 with TRBJ2-6; TRBD1 aligns across 8 bases. The CDR3 is 16 residues long. CDR1 is SGHRS and CDR2 is YFSETQ in the germline V gene. Trimming removed 4 bases from V and 2 bases from J; junction bases left unmatched: 5. CDR3 DNA: TGCGCCAGCAGCCCGGGACAGGAGACTGGGGCCAACGTCCTGACTTTC. Protein: CASSPGQETGANVLTF. Full variable domain (rest looked up from reference TRBV5-1 and TRBJ2-6): KAGVTQTPRYLIKTRGQQVTLSCSPISGHRSVSWYQQTPGQGLQFLFEYFSETQRNKGNFPGRFSGRQFSNSRSEMNVSTLELGDSALYLCASSPGQETGANVLTFGAGSRLTVL.

The chain joins TRBV18 to TRBJ2-3; TRBD2 is a possible D gene (5 bases). Germline V gene lookup returns CDR1 KGHSH and CDR2 LQKENI. The V end lost 1 base, the J end lost 3 bases, and 11 bases lay between the germline ends. This CDR3 spans 15 amino acids. The CDR3 here is CASSPQGSGTDTQYF. DNA of the CDR3: TGTGCCAGCTCACCACAAGGGAGTGGGACAGATACGCAGTATTTT.

The J gene is TRBJ2-7, the V gene TRBV11-3; weak D call: TRBD2 (5 bases). V lost 2 bases, J lost 0 bases, and 11 bases lay in between. Looked up from germline, CDR1 is SGHNT and CDR2 is YENEEA. This CDR3 has 15 residues. The CDR3 here is CASSLRSSASYEQYF. In nucleotides, the CDR3 is TGTGCCAGCAGCTTAAGAAGTAGCGCCTCCTACGAGCAGTACTTC.

Of note for this clonotype: A much larger clonotype is one base distant, so this may be a read error. V and J are TRBV6-1 and TRBJ1-4; a possible D gene is TRBD1 (5 bases). Between the trimmed V and J ends, which lost 4 bases and 1 base, there was a span of 13 bases. Germline-derived CDR1 and CDR2 are MNHNS and SASEGT. CDR3 length: 16 residues. The CDR3 spells CASSVRGGGTNEKLFF. The CDR3 bases are TGTGCCAGCAGTGTCCGTGGGGGAGGAACTAATGAAAAACTGTTTTTT.

This clonotype was seen repeatedly, ten times or more. This sequence joins TRBV5-1 and TRBJ2-5, with D unclear. Trimming pared 2 bases from V and 2 bases from J, leaving 10 bases between. The CDR3 consists of 14 residues. CDR1 and CDR2 from the germline V gene are SGHRS and YFSETQ. The CDR3 region is CASSFRSAQETQYF. The CDR3 DNA sequence: TGCGCCAGCAGCTTCCGTTCAGCTCAAGAGACCCAGTACTTC.

This clonotype was picked up many times. This chain connects TRBV7-9 to TRBJ1-2; D ambiguous. The V end lost 1 base, the J end lost 2 bases, and 11 bases lay between the germline ends. The CDR3 extends over 15 amino acids. Germline V gene sequence: CDR1 SEHNR, CDR2 FQNEAQ (reference sequence). The CDR3 loop reads CASSLGTMENYGYTF. The CDR3 DNA reads TGTGCCAGCAGCTTAGGGACCATGGAAAACTATGGCTACACCTTC.

The rearrangement links TRBV2 to TRBJ2-1, with TRBD2 matching 12 bases. V lost 4 bases, J lost 7 bases, and 5 bases stayed unmatched. Germline V CDR1 and CDR2: SNHLY, FYNNEI. The length of the CDR3 is 15 residues. The CDR3, as DNA: TGTGCCAGCAGTGGACTAGCGGGAGTTAGGAATGAGCAGTTCTTC. This sequence encodes CASSGLAGVRNEQFF.

This clonotype was counted ten times or more. This rearrangement joins TRBV20-1 to TRBJ2-1, with D possibly being TRBD2 (5 bases). In germline, CDR1 is DFQATT, CDR2 SNEGSKA (reference sequence). The CDR3 is 15 amino acids. The germline V and J ends were trimmed by 5 bases and 5 bases, with 19 bases remaining between them. The CDR3, as DNA: TGCAGTGCTGGAGGAGGATCGTTCGTCCACAATGAGCAGTTCTTC. Translating it yields CSAGGGSFVHNEQFF.

This clonotype occurred a few times. V and J are TRBV18 and TRBJ1-2; D gene unclear. Germline CDR1 reads KGHSH; CDR2 reads LQKENI. V was shortened by 3 bases and J by 8 bases, with 19 bases between the two germline ends. CDR3 length: 15 amino acids. The CDR3 here is CASSPGQRIMWGYTF. CDR3 coding DNA: TGTGCCAGCTCACCGGGCCAACGGATAATGTGGGGCTACACCTTC.

This clonotype was recorded at least ten times. The genes are TRBV27 and TRBJ1-5; D perhaps matches TRBD1 (5 bases). The germline V gene has CDR1 MNHEY and CDR2 SMNVEV (reference sequence). V was clipped by 6 bases and J by 4 bases, with 16 bases between them. The CDR3 contains 15 residues. CDR3 region: CASSLGGNWNQPQHF. DNA for the CDR3: TGTGCCAGCAGCTTGGGGGGGAATTGGAATCAGCCCCAGCATTTT.

The chain couples TRBV30 to TRBJ1-1; unclear D gene. Trimming cost V 4 bases and J 1 base, with 4 bases left between them. CDR3 length equals 11 residues. Germline CDR1 GTSNPN, CDR2 SVGIG (reference sequence). DNA of the CDR3: TGTGCCTGGAAAAGGAACACTGAAGCTTTCTTT. Translation gives CAWKRNTEAFF.

This clonotype showed up many times. This rearrangement joins TRBV7-9 to TRBJ2-3, with no clear D. Germline V gene sequence: CDR1 SEHNR, CDR2 FQNEAQ (reference sequence). Trimming removed 4 bases at V and 4 bases at J, with 12 bases between. The length of the CDR3 is 14 residues. The CDR3 DNA reads as TGTGCCAGCAGCTCCGCCCCCGCGGCAGATACGCAGTATTTT. Translating it yields CASSSAPAADTQYF.

In its sample, this clonotype was seen a few times. The chain carries TRBV7-9 and TRBJ2-5; no reliable D call. In germline, CDR1 is SEHNR, CDR2 FQNEAQ (reference sequence). The germline V and J ends were trimmed by 5 bases and 5 bases, with 9 bases remaining between them. This CDR3 is built from 12 residues. The CDR3 DNA is TGTGCCAGCAGCCCCCTTCTGGAGACCCAGTACTTC. Translation gives CASSPLLETQYF.

This clonotype came up many times. V usage is TRBV6-2 or TRBV6-3 and J usage is TRBJ1-6; 7 nucleotides align to TRBD1. Trimming cost V 2 bases and J 9 bases; bases outside gene matches: 7. CDR1 is MNHEY, CDR2 SVGEGT, per germline. This CDR3 has 15 residues. The CDR3 nucleotides are TGTGCCAGCAGTTACGGGGGACAGCTGGGTTCACCCCTCCACTTT. Encoded protein: CASSYGGQLGSPLHF.